Detailed here is one T cell receptor beta chain. No antigen is known for it. The data are from a study of T cells in Graves' hyperthyroidism and ophthalmopathy. Whole-study findings and limits: The blood repertoire included most of the expanded thyroid clonotypes above 0.001. A median 6.5 months before onset, the model predicted ophthalmopathy.

Exclusion of patients followed from uncontrolled infection, other autoimmune disease, pregnancy or lactation. Amplification targeted TCR beta CDR3 regions from RNA transcripts. First-round RT-PCR targeting the TCR CDR3 was performed with the HTBI primer set. TCRdb redid the calling of the multiplex PCR reads with MiXCR, one entry per CDR3 protein. The sample lists 480,000 or so distinct CDR3 sequences; 40% to 50% were seen once. The receptor comes from an adult woman with Graves' disease, either hyperthyroidism or ophthalmopathy (not recorded which). The specimen sequenced was peripheral blood or thyroid tissue (not recorded which).

CDR3 amino acids: CSVFRQGTIPEAFF. Written as DNA, the CDR3 is TGCAGCGTTTTTCGACAGGGAACAATCCCTGAAGCTTTCTTT. The rearrangement joins TRBV29-1 to TRBJ1-1, with TRBD1 identical over 7 bases. Germline-derived CDR1 and CDR2 are SQVTM and ANQGSEA. Trimming took 5 bases from V and 6 from J; bases not matched to a gene: 12. CDR3 length: 14 residues. The full variable domain, its missing parts supplied by reference TRBV29-1 and TRBJ1-1, is SAVISQKPSRDICQRGTSLTIQCQVDSQVTMMFWYRQQPGQSLTLIATANQGSEATYESGFVIDKFPISRPNLTFSTLTVSNMSPEDSSIYLCSVFRQGTIPEAFFGQGTRLTVV.